The 28 T cell receptor beta chains in this list originate from one sample, sequenced in a study of T-cell memory formation after mild COVID-19. TCRdb re-analysed the 5' RACE reads in MiXCR, keeping a single row per CDR3 protein. The sample shows roughly 500,000 distinct CDR3 sequences, roughly 22% of them seen only once. Sample: PBMCs or a T cell subset sorted from them (not recorded which). The receptors originated from an adult woman who had mild COVID-19 (a few samples of this study predate the infection). Cell type and time point are not known.

For the CDR3, the DNA is TGTGCCACCAGTGATTCTGGGCGGGATACGCAGTATTTT. Translating it yields CATSDSGRDTQYF. V usage is TRBV24-1 and J usage is TRBJ2-3; D not resolved. V was clipped by 2 bases and J by 6 bases, with 8 bases between them. This CDR3 is 13 amino acids long. Germline V gene data show CDR1 as KGHDR and CDR2 as SFDVKD.

The genes are TRBV7-8 and TRBJ2-7, with 8 bases that match TRBD1. Germline CDR1 SGHVS, CDR2 FQNEAQ. The length of the CDR3 is 17 residues. Unmatched junction bases numbered 10, after V lost 1 base and J lost 2 bases. The CDR3: CASSLVYRDRSTYEQYF. CDR3 bases: TGTGCCAGCAGCTTAGTCTACCGGGACAGGAGTACCTACGAGCAGTACTTC.

The rearrangement uses TRBV5-6 and TRBJ2-5; 9 nucleotides line up with TRBD2. V shed 1 base, J shed 2 bases, and the junction held 3 bases outside the gene matches. This CDR3 spans 15 amino acids. Germline loops: CDR1 SGHDT, CDR2 YYEEEE. The CDR3 DNA reads TGTGCCAGCAGCTTGCTAGCGGGATGGCAAGAGACCCAGTACTTC. Its translation is CASSLLAGWQETQYF.

This clonotype was detected only a few times. The rearrangement links TRBV18 to TRBJ2-1; D remains unclear. The V gene's germline CDR1 is KGHSH and CDR2 LQKENI. The CDR3 is 13 amino acids. V was shortened by 1 base and J by 9 bases, with 10 bases between the two germline ends. This CDR3 is CASSPLGAFEQFF. CDR3 DNA sequence: TGTGCCAGCTCACCACTGGGCGCATTTGAGCAGTTCTTC.

The chain couples TRBV7-9 to TRBJ2-1, with 8 nucleotides matching TRBD2. This CDR3 region has 15 residues. CDR1 is SEHNR and CDR2 is FQNEAQ in the germline V gene (reference sequence). The V segment lost 5 bases and the J segment 7 bases; nucleotides outside the gene matches: 10. CDR3 DNA sequence: TGTGCCAGCAGCCCGATGAGGGTAGCGGGGAATGAGCAGTTCTTC. It translates to CASSPMRVAGNEQFF.

The J gene is TRBJ2-7, the V gene TRBV7-9, with D perhaps TRBD1 or TRBD2 (5 bases each). Germline CDR1 is SEHNR and CDR2 is FQNEAQ (reference sequence). The V end lost 8 bases, the J end lost 9 bases, and 17 bases lay between the germline ends. The CDR3 runs 12 residues. The CDR3 here is CASGGTRVGQYF. CDR3 in DNA: TGTGCCAGCGGGGGAACCCGAGTAGGGCAGTACTTC. The full variable domain, with the rest looked up from reference TRBV7-9 and TRBJ2-7, is DTGVSQNPRHKITKRGQNVTFRCDPISEHNRLYWYRQTLGQGPEFLTYFQNEAQLEKSRLLSDRFSAERPKGSFSTLEIQRTEQGDSAMYLCASGGTRVGQYFGPGTRLTVT.

The chain carries TRBV4-1 and TRBJ2-2; 8 bases map to TRBD2. The CDR3 totals 16 residues. From germline, CDR1 is MGHRA and CDR2 YSYEKL. Trimming took 3 bases from V and 7 from J; bases not matched to a gene: 10. This CDR3 reads CASSHPARGAGGELFF. CDR3 nucleotide sequence: TGCGCCAGCAGCCACCCTGCGCGGGGGGCCGGCGGGGAGCTGTTTTTT.

The chain links TRBV27 to TRBJ1-5, with D unclear. V dropped 5 bases and J dropped 4 bases, with 6 bases sitting between them. CDR3 length equals 12 residues. Germline V CDR1 and CDR2: MNHEY, SMNVEV (reference sequence). The CDR3 sequence: CASSRLNQPQHF. CDR3 nucleotide sequence: TGTGCCAGCAGTAGACTTAATCAGCCCCAGCATTTT.

A few counts support this clonotype. The chain joins TRBV5-1 to TRBJ2-7; 7 bases align to TRBD1. Germline loops: CDR1 SGHRS, CDR2 YFSETQ. V trimming: 1 base; J trimming: 5 bases; junction bases outside the gene matches: 6. The CDR3 is 14 amino acids. This CDR3 is CASSLNRGTHEQYF. The CDR3 region has the DNA TGCGCCAGCAGCTTGAACAGGGGAACTCACGAGCAGTACTTC.

The V and J genes are TRBV4-3 and TRBJ2-5; tentative D call: TRBD2 (6 bases). The CDR3 totals 18 residues. Per germline, CDR1 LGHNA and CDR2 YSLEER. Trimming stripped 0 bases from V and 1 base from J, with 18 bases between. The CDR3: CASSQDVIQRAPQETQYF. Written as DNA, the CDR3 is TGCGCCAGCAGCCAAGATGTTATCCAGCGGGCCCCCCAAGAGACCCAGTACTTC.

This clonotype was seen ten or more times. The chain has TRBV5-6 and TRBJ2-3; D remains unclear. Trimming took off 0 bases at V and 2 bases at J, with 4 bases between the two ends. CDR1 SGHDT and CDR2 YYEEEE come from the germline V gene. There are 13 residues in the CDR3. The CDR3 DNA reads TGTGCCAGCAGCTTGGGAGCCACAGATACGCAGTATTTT. This encodes CASSLGATDTQYF.

The chain is built from TRBV4-2 and TRBJ2-1, with D possibly being TRBD1 (5 bases). The length of the CDR3 is 16 residues. The germline V gene encodes CDR1 LGHNA and CDR2 YNFKEQ. Trimming removed 0 bases from V and 3 bases from J, with 12 bases in between. The CDR3 DNA reads as TGTGCCAGCAGCCAAGAGGGAAGGGGTTTCTACAATGAGCAGTTCTTC. Protein product: CASSQEGRGFYNEQFF.

This clonotype was counted ten times or more. The rearrangement joins TRBV24-1 to TRBJ2-7; D perhaps matches TRBD2 (5 bases). The V end lost 0 bases, the J end lost 1 base, and 15 bases lay between the germline ends. The CDR3 loop spans 17 amino acids. CDR1 is KGHDR and CDR2 is SFDVKD in the germline V gene. In nucleotides, the CDR3 is TGTGCCACCAGTGATTTGCGCCGGCCTGGGAGATCCTACGAGCAGTACTTC. It is translated as CATSDLRRPGRSYEQYF.

The V and J genes are TRBV19 and TRBJ1-5; the D gene is possibly TRBD1 (6 bases). CDR3 size: 15 residues. From germline, CDR1 is LNHDA and CDR2 SQIVND (reference sequence). The ends were cut back, 6 bases at V and 2 bases at J, with 14 bases in the middle. The CDR3: CASSLTGYGNQPQHF. For the CDR3, the DNA is TGTGCCAGTAGCCTGACAGGTTATGGCAATCAGCCCCAGCATTTT. Full variable domain (rest looked up from reference TRBV19 and TRBJ1-5): DGGITQSPKYLFRKEGQNVTLSCEQNLNHDAMYWYRQDPGQGLRLIYYSQIVNDFQKGDIAEGYSVSREKKESFPLTVTSAQKNPTAFYLCASSLTGYGNQPQHFGDGTRLSIL.

This clonotype occurred many times. The rearrangement uses TRBV12-3 or TRBV12-4 and TRBJ2-1; 12 bases agree with TRBD2. Unmatched junction bases numbered 1, after V lost 4 bases and J lost 6 bases. This CDR3 is built from 14 residues. CDR3 nucleotides: TGTGCCAGCAGTTCTAGCGGGAGGGCCAATGAGCAGTTCTTC. Translated: CASSSSGRANEQFF.

The chain has TRBV18 and TRBJ2-7; 8 positions match TRBD1. The CDR3 is 15 amino acids. Looked up from germline, CDR1 is KGHSH and CDR2 is LQKENI. J lost 4 bases, V lost 0 bases, and 5 bases had no gene match. The CDR3 sequence is CASSPPGQVRYEQYF. As DNA, the CDR3 is TGTGCCAGCTCACCACCGGGACAGGTTAGGTACGAGCAGTACTTC.

Written as DNA, the CDR3 is TGTGCCAGCAGTTCCGTAGCCCAAGAGACCCAGTACTTC. Protein sequence: CASSSVAQETQYF. This chain links TRBV6-5 with TRBJ2-5; D gene uncertain. V gave up 4 bases and J gave up 1 base, with 7 bases separating them. Germline CDR1 and CDR2: MNHEY and SVGAGI. The CDR3 sequence is 13 residues long.

This clonotype was seen a few times. The chain links TRBV4-3 to TRBJ2-7; TRBD2 agrees at 8 bases. The CDR3 consists of 15 residues. Germline V gene sequence: CDR1 LGHNA, CDR2 YSLEER. V shed 4 bases, J shed 3 bases, and the junction held 8 bases outside the gene matches. The CDR3 DNA is TGCGCCAGCAGCCCCACGGAAGCGGGAGTCTACGAGCAGTACTTC. Its protein product is CASSPTEAGVYEQYF.

This clonotype has just a few counts. The genes are TRBV4-3 and TRBJ2-1; no firm D call. This CDR3 has 16 residues. Germline CDR1 and CDR2: LGHNA and YSLEER. V was clipped by 0 bases and J by 0 bases, with 9 bases between them. The CDR3 nucleotides are TGCGCCAGCAGCCAAGATCGCCAAGGCTCCTACAATGAGCAGTTCTTC. Translating it yields CASSQDRQGSYNEQFF.

This clonotype has just a few counts. The chain links TRBV6-2 or TRBV6-3 to TRBJ2-7; 7 bases line up with TRBD1. Germline-derived CDR1 and CDR2 are MNHEY and SVGEGT. CDR3 length: 14 amino acids. V was clipped by 7 bases and J by 3 bases; unmatched bases: 9. In nucleotides, the CDR3 is TGTGCCAGCACCTCACAGGGGTCCCTCTACGAGCAGTACTTC. Translating gives CASTSQGSLYEQYF.

The chain employs TRBV24-1 and TRBJ2-5; 8 bases fit TRBD1. The CDR3 is made up of 18 amino acids. The V gene end was trimmed by 3 bases and the J gene end by 4 bases; junction bases not matched to a gene: 15. Germline V gene data show CDR1 as KGHDR and CDR2 as SFDVKD. CDR3 sequence: CATSDPLYAAGTGETQYF. CDR3 sequence (DNA): TGTGCCACCAGTGATCCCCTTTACGCCGCCGGGACAGGAGAGACCCAGTACTTC.

As regards this clonotype: Germline and junction disagree at one end, which may indicate a read error. The chain has TRBV12-3 or TRBV12-4 and TRBJ2-7; D is tentatively TRBD1 or TRBD2 (5 bases each). This CDR3 region has 14 residues. CDR3 amino acids: CTSSFGTAAYEQYF. Here the CDR3 DNA reads TGTACCAGCAGTTTTGGGACGGCTGCCTACGAGCAGTACTTC.

This rearrangement joins TRBV7-9 to TRBJ1-2; D gene uncertain. This CDR3 region has 13 residues. V was trimmed by 1 base and J by 4 bases, leaving 7 bases between them. Germline V gene sequence: CDR1 SEHNR, CDR2 FQNEAQ (reference sequence). The CDR3 DNA sequence: TGTGCCAGCAGCTTAGGCACTACCTATGGCTACACCTTC. Its protein product is CASSLGTTYGYTF.

The chain couples TRBV6-5 to TRBJ1-5, with D possibly matching TRBD1 (5 bases). The germline CDR1 and CDR2 sequences are MNHEY and SVGAGI. The CDR3 runs to 16 residues. V lost 6 bases and J lost 7, with 22 bases in between. The CDR3 reads CASRPGQAVRGQPQHF. CDR3 coding DNA: TGTGCCAGCAGACCAGGACAAGCTGTTCGTGGGCAGCCCCAGCATTTT.

This clonotype turned up a few times. The chain couples TRBV7-6 to TRBJ2-1; 11 nucleotides line up with TRBD1. Germline CDR1 reads SGHVS; CDR2 reads FNYEAQ. The CDR3 is 16 amino acids. Trimming cost V 5 bases and J 2 bases; bases outside gene matches: 5. This chain's CDR3 is CASSPLGQGAYNEQFF. CDR3 nucleotides: TGTGCCAGCAGCCCATTGGGACAGGGGGCCTACAATGAGCAGTTCTTC.

This clonotype was recorded a few times. The chain has TRBV6-1 and TRBJ2-7; D possibly uses TRBD1 or TRBD2 (5 bases each). The CDR3 length is 14 residues. V was cut by 5 bases and J by 4 bases, with 15 bases left in between. Germline V gives CDR1 MNHNS, CDR2 SASEGT. Here the CDR3 DNA reads TGTGCCAGCAGTTTGGGGGATCGCCGTTACGAGCAGTACTTC. Protein: CASSLGDRRYEQYF.

The table lists this clonotype with many counts. The gene calls are TRBV12-3 or TRBV12-4 and TRBJ2-4, with D possibly TRBD1 on 5 matching bases. The CDR3 runs 17 residues. Trimming left V 6 bases short and J 0 bases short, with 18 bases between. The CDR3 bases are TGTGCCAGCAGCTCGGGCCGACAGATGATAGCCAAAAACATTCAGTACTTC. Amino acid sequence: CASSSGRQMIAKNIQYF.

The rearrangement uses TRBV5-1 and TRBJ1-5; the match to TRBD1 covers 7 bases. The germline gives CDR1 SGHRS, CDR2 YFSETQ. This CDR3 contains 15 residues. The J segment lost 3 bases and the V segment lost 4 bases, leaving 7 bases of the junction unmatched. CDR3 residues: CASSPGGEINQPQHF. The CDR3 nucleotides read TGCGCCAGCAGCCCAGGGGGGGAGATCAATCAGCCCCAGCATTTT. Looking up the rest from reference TRBV5-1 and TRBJ1-5 gives the full variable domain: KAGVTQTPRYLIKTRGQQVTLSCSPISGHRSVSWYQQTPGQGLQFLFEYFSETQRNKGNFPGRFSGRQFSNSRSEMNVSTLELGDSALYLCASSPGGEINQPQHFGDGTRLSIL.